These 14 T cell receptor beta chains originate from one sample sequenced in a study of blood T cell repertoires in COVID-19. Generated by immunoSEQ multiplex PCR, the TCRdb table keeps only in-frame clones and is missing some. Here the sample spans 160,000 or so clones, about four fifths being singletons. The specimen sequenced was peripheral blood. Every receptor here comes from a woman of 80 years or more with acute or convalescent COVID-19.

This clone was detected only a few times. J is TRBJ2-5 and V is TRBV2; D remains ambiguous. The germline gives CDR1 SNHLY, CDR2 FYNNEI. V was trimmed by 7 bases and J by 4 bases, leaving 4 bases between them. The CDR3 spans 10 residues. CDR3 sequence (DNA): TGTGCCAGCACCCGAGAGACCCAGTACTTC. It yields the protein CASTRETQYF.

This clone turned up a few times. V and J are TRBV7-9 and TRBJ1-2, with TRBD1 matching over 9 bases. In germline, CDR1 is SEHNR, CDR2 FQNEAQ (reference sequence). This CDR3 is built from 14 residues. The ends lost 8 bases at V and 4 bases at J; junction bases unmatched: 8. CDR3 region: CASGQGTGPYGYTF. CDR3 nucleotide sequence: TGTGCCAGCGGCCAGGGGACAGGGCCCTATGGCTACACCTTC.

This sequence joins TRBV11-2 and TRBJ2-3, with 7 bases aligning to TRBD2. The trim removed 3 bases at V and 1 base at J, leaving 10 bases unmatched. The germline V gene encodes CDR1 SGHAT and CDR2 FQNNGV. CDR3 length: 17 residues. The CDR3 loop is CASSFLPLAGGTDTQYF. CDR3 sequence (DNA): TGTGCCAGCAGCTTCTTACCTCTCGCGGGAGGCACAGATACGCAGTATTTT.

J is TRBJ2-1 and V is TRBV29-1; 10 bases agree with TRBD2. Germline V gives CDR1 SQVTM, CDR2 ANQGSEA. This CDR3 has 16 amino acids. Germline trimming cut 2 bases from V and 7 bases from J; bases unmatched to any gene: 11. This CDR3 reads CSVERLAGGTGNEQFF. CDR3 sequence (DNA): TGCAGCGTTGAACGGTTAGCGGGAGGTACGGGTAATGAGCAGTTCTTC.

The chain links TRBV7-2 to TRBJ2-2; no firm D call. Germline CDR1 SGHTA, CDR2 FQGNSA. V was cut by 1 base and J by 6 bases, with 6 bases left in between. CDR3 size: 13 residues. CDR3 coding DNA: TGTGCCAGCAGCTTAGAGCCCGCCGGGGAGCTGTTTTTT. Amino acids: CASSLEPAGELFF.

The CDR3 protein is CASSQGSSGNTIYF. DNA of the CDR3: TGTGCCAGTAGTCAGGGGAGCTCTGGAAACACCATATATTTT. J is TRBJ1-3 and V is TRBV19; maybe TRBD1 (6 bases). Germline V gives CDR1 LNHDA, CDR2 SQIVND (reference sequence). The V and J ends lost 5 bases and 0 bases respectively, with 8 bases between them. This CDR3 has 14 residues.

V is TRBV19 and J is TRBJ2-3; 7 bases fit TRBD2. J gave up 5 bases and V 6 bases, and 5 bases lay outside the gene matches. This CDR3 spans 13 amino acids. Germline CDR1 and CDR2: LNHDA and SQIVND (reference sequence). CDR3 amino acids: CASSRGSKDTQYF. CDR3 bases: TGTGCCAGTAGCCGCGGGAGTAAAGATACGCAGTATTTT.

The sample holds a few counts of this clone. The chain links TRBV7-6 to TRBJ2-1; 14 bases agree with TRBD2. The CDR3 runs to 16 residues. The V segment lost 5 bases and the J segment 3 bases; nucleotides outside the gene matches: 3. Germline values: CDR1 SGHVS, CDR2 FNYEAQ. DNA for the CDR3: TGTGCCAGCAGCCAGACTAGCGGGAGGGTCTACAATGAGCAGTTCTTC. Its protein is CASSQTSGRVYNEQFF.

V is TRBV19 and J is TRBJ2-7, with 8 bases matching TRBD1. Per the germline V gene, CDR1 is LNHDA and CDR2 is SQIVND (reference sequence). This CDR3 is 16 amino acids long. V trimming: 6 bases; J trimming: 1 base; junction bases outside the gene matches: 11. In nucleotides, the CDR3 is TGTGCCAGTAGGAGATTATCCGGGACAGGATCCTACGAGCAGTACTTC. Translated: CASRRLSGTGSYEQYF.

The rearrangement uses TRBV2 and TRBJ1-2; D is undetermined. Germline V gene lookup returns CDR1 SNHLY and CDR2 FYNNEI. V gave up 6 bases and J gave up 5 bases, with 10 bases separating them. The CDR3 runs to 12 residues. The CDR3 reads CASREGLYGYTF. The CDR3 DNA follows: TGTGCCAGCAGGGAGGGTTTGTATGGCTACACCTTC. The variable domain in full, with the rest retrieved from reference TRBV2 and TRBJ1-2, is EPEVTQTPSHQVTQMGQEVILRCVPISNHLYFYWYRQILGQKVEFLVSFYNNEISEKSEIFDDQFSVERPDGSNFTLKIRSTKLEDSAMYFCASREGLYGYTFGSGTRLTVV.

The chain recombines TRBV2 with TRBJ1-2, with D possibly matching TRBD1 (5 bases). Germline V gene data show CDR1 as SNHLY and CDR2 as FYNNEI. V shed 3 bases and J shed 8 bases, with 13 bases lying between them. The CDR3 spans 13 residues. The CDR3, as DNA: TGTGCCAGCAGTGATCAGGGAAGAGGAGGCTACACCTTC. This gives the protein CASSDQGRGGYTF.

The rearrangement links TRBV27 to TRBJ1-5; 9 bases line up with TRBD1. The J segment lost 7 bases and the V segment lost 6 bases, leaving 7 bases of the junction unmatched. The CDR3 runs 14 residues. The germline CDR1 and CDR2 sequences are MNHEY and SMNVEV (reference sequence). The CDR3, as DNA: TGTGCCAGCAGGACGGGGACAGGGAGGCAGCCCCAGCATTTT. This gives the protein CASRTGTGRQPQHF.

The gene calls are TRBV19 and TRBJ1-5, with D uncertain. Trimming removed 4 bases at V and 2 bases at J, with 9 bases between. This CDR3 region has 14 residues. CDR1 and CDR2 (germline): LNHDA, SQIVND (reference sequence). For the CDR3, the DNA is TGTGCCAGTAGTACCGCGTTTGGCAATCAGCCCCAGCATTTT. Encoded protein: CASSTAFGNQPQHF. Full variable domain (outside the CDR3, taken from reference TRBV19 and TRBJ1-5): DGGITQSPKYLFRKEGQNVTLSCEQNLNHDAMYWYRQDPGQGLRLIYYSQIVNDFQKGDIAEGYSVSREKKESFPLTVTSAQKNPTAFYLCASSTAFGNQPQHFGDGTRLSIL.

The chain uses TRBV6-6 and TRBJ1-2; 7 bases line up with TRBD1. J lost 6 bases, V lost 5 bases, and 3 bases had no gene match. The CDR3 has 12 residues. The germline V gene encodes CDR1 MNHNY and CDR2 SVGAGI (reference sequence). This CDR3 is CASSLGTDGYTF. CDR3 nucleotide sequence: TGTGCCAGCAGTCTTGGGACAGATGGCTACACCTTC.